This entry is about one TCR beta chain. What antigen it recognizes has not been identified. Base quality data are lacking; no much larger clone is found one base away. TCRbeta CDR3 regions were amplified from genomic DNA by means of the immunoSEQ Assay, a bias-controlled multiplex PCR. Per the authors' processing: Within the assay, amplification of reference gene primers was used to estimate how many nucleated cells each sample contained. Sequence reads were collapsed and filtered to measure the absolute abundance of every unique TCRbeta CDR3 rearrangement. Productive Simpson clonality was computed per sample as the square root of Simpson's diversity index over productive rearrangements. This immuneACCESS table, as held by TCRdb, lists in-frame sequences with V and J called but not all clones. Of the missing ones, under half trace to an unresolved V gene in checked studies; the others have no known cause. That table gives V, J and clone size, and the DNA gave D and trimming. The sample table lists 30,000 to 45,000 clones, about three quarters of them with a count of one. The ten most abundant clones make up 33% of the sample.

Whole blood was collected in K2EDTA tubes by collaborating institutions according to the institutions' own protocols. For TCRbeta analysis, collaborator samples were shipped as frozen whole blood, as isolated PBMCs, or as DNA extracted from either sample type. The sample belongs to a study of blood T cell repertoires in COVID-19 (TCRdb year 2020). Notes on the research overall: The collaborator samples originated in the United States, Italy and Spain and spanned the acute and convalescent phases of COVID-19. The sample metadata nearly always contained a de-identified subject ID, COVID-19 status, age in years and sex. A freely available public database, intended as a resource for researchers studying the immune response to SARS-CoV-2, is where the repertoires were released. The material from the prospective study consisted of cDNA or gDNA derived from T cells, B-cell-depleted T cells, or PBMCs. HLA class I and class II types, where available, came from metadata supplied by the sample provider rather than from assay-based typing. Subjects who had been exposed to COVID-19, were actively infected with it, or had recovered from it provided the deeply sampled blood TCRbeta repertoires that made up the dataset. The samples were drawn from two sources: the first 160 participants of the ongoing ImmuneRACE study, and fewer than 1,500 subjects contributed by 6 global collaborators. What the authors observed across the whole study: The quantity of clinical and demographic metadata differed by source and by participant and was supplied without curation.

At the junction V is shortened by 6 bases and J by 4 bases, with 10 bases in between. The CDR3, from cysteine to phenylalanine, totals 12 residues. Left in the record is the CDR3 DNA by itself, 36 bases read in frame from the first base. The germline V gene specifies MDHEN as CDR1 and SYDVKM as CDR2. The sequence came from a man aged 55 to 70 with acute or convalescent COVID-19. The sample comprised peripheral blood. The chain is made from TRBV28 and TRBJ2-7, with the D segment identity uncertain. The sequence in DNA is TGTGCCAGCAGCCCTGGGCCGTACGAGCAGTACTTC. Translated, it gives CASSPGPYEQYF.